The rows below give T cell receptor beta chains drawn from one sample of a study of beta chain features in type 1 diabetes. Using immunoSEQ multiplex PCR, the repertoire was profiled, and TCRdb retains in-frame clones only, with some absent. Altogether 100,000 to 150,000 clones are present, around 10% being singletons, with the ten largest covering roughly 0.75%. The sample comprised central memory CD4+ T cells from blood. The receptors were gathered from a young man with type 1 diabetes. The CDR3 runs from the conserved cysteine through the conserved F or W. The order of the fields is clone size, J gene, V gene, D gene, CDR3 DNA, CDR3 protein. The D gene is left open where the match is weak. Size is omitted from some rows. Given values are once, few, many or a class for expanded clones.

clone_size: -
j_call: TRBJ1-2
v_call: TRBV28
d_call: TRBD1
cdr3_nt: TGTGCCAGCAGTTTAGAAGGGGGCGGCTACACCTTC
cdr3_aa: CASSLEGGGYTF

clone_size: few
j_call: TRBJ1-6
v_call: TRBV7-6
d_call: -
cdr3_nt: TGTGCCAGCAGTCCCCTAGCAGTGAAGAATTCACCCCTCCACTTT
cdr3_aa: CASSPLAVKNSPLHF

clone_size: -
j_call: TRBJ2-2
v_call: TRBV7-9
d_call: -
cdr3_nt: TGTGCCAGCAGCTACCGACAGATAGGATTCGCGAACACCGGGGAGCTGTTTTTT
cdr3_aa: CASSYRQIGFANTGELFF

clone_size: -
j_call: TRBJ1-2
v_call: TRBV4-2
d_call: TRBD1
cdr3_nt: TGTGCCAGCAGCCGAGCGGACAGGGGCCATGGCTACACCTTC
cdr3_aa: CASSRADRGHGYTF

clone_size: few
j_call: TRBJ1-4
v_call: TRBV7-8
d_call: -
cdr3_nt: TGTGCCAGCAGCCTGACTGAATATGAAAAACTGTTTTTT
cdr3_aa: CASSLTEYEKLFF

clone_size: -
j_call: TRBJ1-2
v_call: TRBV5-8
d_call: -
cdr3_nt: TGTGCCAGCAGCCCCGGGACTCAGCTAGGCTATGGCTACACCTTC
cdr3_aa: CASSPGTQLGYGYTF

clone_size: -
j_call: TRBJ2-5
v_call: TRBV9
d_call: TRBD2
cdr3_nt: TGTGCCAGCAGCCCTACCAGCGGGGGGGTGTGGGAGACCCAGTACTTC
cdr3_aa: CASSPTSGGVWETQYF

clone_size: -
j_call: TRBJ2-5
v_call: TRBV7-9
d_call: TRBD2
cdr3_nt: TGTGCCAGCAGCTTAGGACTAGCGAGGTTGGAGACCCAGTACTTC
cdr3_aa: CASSLGLARLETQYF

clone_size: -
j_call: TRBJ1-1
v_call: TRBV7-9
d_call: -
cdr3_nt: TGTGCCAGCAGCTTCCTTGTAGGGGGCACTGAAGCTTTCTTT
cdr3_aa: CASSFLVGGTEAFF

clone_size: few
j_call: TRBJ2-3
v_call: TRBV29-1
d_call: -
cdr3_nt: TGCAGCGTTGATGACGGGTTACCAGATACGCAGTATTTT
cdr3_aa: CSVDDGLPDTQYF

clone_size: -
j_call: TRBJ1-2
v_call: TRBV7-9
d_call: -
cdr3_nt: TGTGCCAGCAGCTTGTCTGTTGACTATGGCTACACCTTC
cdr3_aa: CASSLSVDYGYTF

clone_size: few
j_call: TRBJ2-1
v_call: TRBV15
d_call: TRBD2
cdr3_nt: TGTGCCACCAGCAGAAATAGCGGGGGGGGCAATGAGCAGTTCTTC
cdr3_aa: CATSRNSGGGNEQFF

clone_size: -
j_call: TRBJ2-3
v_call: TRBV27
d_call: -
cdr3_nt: TGTGCCAGCAGTTTCGGAGATACGCAGTATTTT
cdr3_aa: CASSFGDTQYF

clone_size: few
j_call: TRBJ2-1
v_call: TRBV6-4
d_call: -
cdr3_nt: TGTGCCAGCAGCGCTCGGGTAGGCGGTATCGGTGAGCAGTTCTTC
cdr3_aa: CASSARVGGIGEQFF

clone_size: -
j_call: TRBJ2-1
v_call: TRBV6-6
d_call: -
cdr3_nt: TGTGCCAGTTCCCCCCTGCGCAATGAGCAGTTCTTC
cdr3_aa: CASSPLRNEQFF

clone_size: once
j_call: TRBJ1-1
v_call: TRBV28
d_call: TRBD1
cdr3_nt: TGTGCCAGCAGTTTACTACAGGGGATTGGCACTGAAGCTTTCTTT
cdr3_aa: CASSLLQGIGTEAFF

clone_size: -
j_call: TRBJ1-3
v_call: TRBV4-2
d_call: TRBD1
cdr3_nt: TGTGCCAGCAGCCAAGAACCCCCTGGACAGGGACTCTCTGGAAACACCATATATTTT
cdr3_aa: CASSQEPPGQGLSGNTIYF

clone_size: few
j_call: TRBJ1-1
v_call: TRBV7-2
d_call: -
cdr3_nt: TGTGCCAGCAGCTCATCACCGACGGCAGAGGTGTCTTTCTTT
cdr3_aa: CASSSSPTAEVSFF

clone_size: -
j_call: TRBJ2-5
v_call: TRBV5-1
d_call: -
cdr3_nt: TGCGCCAGCAAGGGGGATTGGGAGACCCAGTACTTC
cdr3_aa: CASKGDWETQYF

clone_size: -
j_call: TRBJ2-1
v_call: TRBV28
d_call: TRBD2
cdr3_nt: TGTGCCAGCAGTCAGGGAGGGATAGACAATGAGCAGTTCTTC
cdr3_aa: CASSQGGIDNEQFF

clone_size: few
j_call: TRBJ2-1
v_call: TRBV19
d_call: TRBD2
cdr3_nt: TGTGCCAGTAGTCCTAGCGGGGGAGCGTCGCGCGAGCAGTTCTTC
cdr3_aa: CASSPSGGASREQFF

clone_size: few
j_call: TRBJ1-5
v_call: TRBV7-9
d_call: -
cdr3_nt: TGTGCCAGCAGTCTCCTTGAGAGCAATCAGCCCCAGCATTTT
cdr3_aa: CASSLLESNQPQHF

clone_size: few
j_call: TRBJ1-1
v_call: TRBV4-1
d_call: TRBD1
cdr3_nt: TGCGCCAGCAGCCAAGCAAGAGACAGGGCTGAAGCTTTCTTT
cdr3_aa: CASSQARDRAEAFF

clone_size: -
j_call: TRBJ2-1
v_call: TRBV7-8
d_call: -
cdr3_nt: TGTGCCAGCAGCTACCGACGGGGGGCGGACGACAATGAGCAGTTCTTC
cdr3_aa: CASSYRRGADDNEQFF

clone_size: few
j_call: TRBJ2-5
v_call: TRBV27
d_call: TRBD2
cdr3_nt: TGTGCCAGCAGCCCAAACTCTTTGGGCGGGGGGGCTCAAGAGACCCAGTACTTC
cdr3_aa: CASSPNSLGGGAQETQYF

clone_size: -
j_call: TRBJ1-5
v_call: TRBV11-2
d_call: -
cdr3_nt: TGTGCCAGCAGCTTAGTCGTCGATCAGCCCCAGCATTTT
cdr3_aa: CASSLVVDQPQHF

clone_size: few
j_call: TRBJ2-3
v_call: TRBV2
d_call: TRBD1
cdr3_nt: TGTGCCAGCAACTTAGACAGGGGTGCCGCAGATACGCAGTATTTT
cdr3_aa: CASNLDRGAADTQYF

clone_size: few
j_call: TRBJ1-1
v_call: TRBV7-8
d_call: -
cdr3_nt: TGTGCCAGCAGCGCGGGCCCGGACACTGAAGCTTTCTTT
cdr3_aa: CASSAGPDTEAFF

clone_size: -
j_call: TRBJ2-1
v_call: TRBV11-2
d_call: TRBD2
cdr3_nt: TGTGCCAGCAGCTTGGTTGTAGCGGGGGATCCGCAGTTCTTC
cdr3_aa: CASSLVVAGDPQFF

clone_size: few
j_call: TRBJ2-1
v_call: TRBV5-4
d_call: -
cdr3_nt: TGTGCCAGCAGCCCCCTTAGATACAATGAGCAGTTCTTC
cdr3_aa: CASSPLRYNEQFF

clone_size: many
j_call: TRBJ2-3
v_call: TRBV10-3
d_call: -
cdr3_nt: TGTGCCATCAGTGATTCTAGCGGCACAGATACGCAGTATTTT
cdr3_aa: CAISDSSGTDTQYF

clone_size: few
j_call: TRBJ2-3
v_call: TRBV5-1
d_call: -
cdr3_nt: TGCGCCAGCAGCTTGGCCCTCGGGGGAGCAGATACGCAGTATTTT
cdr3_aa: CASSLALGGADTQYF

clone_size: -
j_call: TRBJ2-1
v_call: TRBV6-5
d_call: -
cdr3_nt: TGTGCCAGCAGTTTGACTAGGGACAATGAGCAGTTCTTC
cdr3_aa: CASSLTRDNEQFF

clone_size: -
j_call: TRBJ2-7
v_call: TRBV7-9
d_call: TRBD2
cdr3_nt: TGTGCCAGCAGCTCACGGGGGGAGGAATACGAGCAGTACTTC
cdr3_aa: CASSSRGEEYEQYF

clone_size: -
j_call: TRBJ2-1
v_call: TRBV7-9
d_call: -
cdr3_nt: TGTGCCAGCACCGGGGGCTACAATGAGCAGTTCTTC
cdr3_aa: CASTGGYNEQFF

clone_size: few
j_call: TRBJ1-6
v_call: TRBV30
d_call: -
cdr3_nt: TGTGCCTGGAGTGATACAGGGTATCATTCACCCCTCCACTTT
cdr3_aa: CAWSDTGYHSPLHF

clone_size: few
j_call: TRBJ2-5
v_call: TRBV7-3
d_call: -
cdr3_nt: TGTGCCAGCAGCCCGACGGTCGGGGGAGGGACCCAGTACTTC
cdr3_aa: CASSPTVGGGTQYF

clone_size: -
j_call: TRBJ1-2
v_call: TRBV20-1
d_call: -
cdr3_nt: TGCAGTGCTGGGGGGGATGGCTACACCTTC
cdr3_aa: CSAGGDGYTF

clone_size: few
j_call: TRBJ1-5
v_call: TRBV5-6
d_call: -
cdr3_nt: TGTGCCAGCAGCTTGGGACAGCCAAATCAGCCCCAGCATTTT
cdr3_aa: CASSLGQPNQPQHF

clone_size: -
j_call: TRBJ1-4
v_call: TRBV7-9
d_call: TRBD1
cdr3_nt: TGTGCCAGCAGCAGACAGGGAGCAGCTAATGAAAAACTGTTTTTT
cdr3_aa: CASSRQGAANEKLFF

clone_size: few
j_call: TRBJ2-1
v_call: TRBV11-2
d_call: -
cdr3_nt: TGTGCCAGCAGCTTTAGTGTCGTCTACAATGAGCAGTTCTTC
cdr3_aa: CASSFSVVYNEQFF

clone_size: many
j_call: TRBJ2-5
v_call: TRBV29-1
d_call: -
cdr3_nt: TGCAGCGTTGAAGTCCTAAGGGGCGAGACCCAGTACTTC
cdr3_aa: CSVEVLRGETQYF

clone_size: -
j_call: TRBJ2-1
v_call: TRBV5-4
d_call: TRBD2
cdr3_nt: TGTGCCAGCAGCCTCTCACTAGCGGGGGCGATCAATGAGCAGTTCTTC
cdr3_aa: CASSLSLAGAINEQFF

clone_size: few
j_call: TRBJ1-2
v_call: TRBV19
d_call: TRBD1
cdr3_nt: TGTGCCAGTAGCAGTACACAAGGGACAGCTAACTATGGCTACACCTTC
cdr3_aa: CASSSTQGTANYGYTF

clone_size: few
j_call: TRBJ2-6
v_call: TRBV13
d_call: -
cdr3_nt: TGTGCCAGCAGCGCCGGGGGCTCTGGGGCCAACGTCCTGACTTTC
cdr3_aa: CASSAGGSGANVLTF

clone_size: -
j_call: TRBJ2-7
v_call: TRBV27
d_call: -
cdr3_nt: TGTGCCACCCAAGTGGGGGGTACCTACGAGCAGTACTTC
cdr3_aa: CATQVGGTYEQYF

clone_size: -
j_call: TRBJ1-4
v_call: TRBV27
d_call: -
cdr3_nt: TGTGCCAGCCTTGAAGCTCCCTTATGGAATGAAAAACTGTTTTTT
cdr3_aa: CASLEAPLWNEKLFF

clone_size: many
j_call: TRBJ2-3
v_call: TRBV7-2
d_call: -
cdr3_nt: TGTGCCAGCAGCTTAGGTTCCTACGCAGATACGCAGTATTTT
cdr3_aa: CASSLGSYADTQYF

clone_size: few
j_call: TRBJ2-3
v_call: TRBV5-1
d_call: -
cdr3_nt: TGCGCCAGCAGCTTCACAGGGCGCACAGATACGCAGTATTTT
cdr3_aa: CASSFTGRTDTQYF

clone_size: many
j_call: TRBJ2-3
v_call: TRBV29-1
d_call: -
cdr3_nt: TGCAGCGTTGGGACCCCAGGGACAGATACGCAGTATTTT
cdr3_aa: CSVGTPGTDTQYF

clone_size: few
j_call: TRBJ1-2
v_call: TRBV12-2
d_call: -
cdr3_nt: TGTGCAAGTCGCTTATTAGGCGACAGCCTCTATGGCTACACCTTC
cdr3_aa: CASRLLGDSLYGYTF

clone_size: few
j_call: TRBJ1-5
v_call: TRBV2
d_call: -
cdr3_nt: TGTGCCAGCAGTCCAGGGTCAAGACAGCCCCAGCATTTT
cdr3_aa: CASSPGSRQPQHF

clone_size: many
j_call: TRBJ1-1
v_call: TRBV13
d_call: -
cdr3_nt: TGTGCCAGCAGCCCAGACACTGAAGCTTTCTTT
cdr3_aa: CASSPDTEAFF